These T cell receptor beta chains were read from a single sample in a study of OX40 agonist ivuxolimab in advanced cancers. Measured with immunoSEQ multiplex PCR; TCRdb has only the in-frame clones, and not every one. The sample carries tens of thousands of clones, 80% to 90% recorded once. Material: CD4+ or CD8+ T cells sorted from blood, obtained in a trial of the OX40 agonist ivuxolimab. The receptors shown here come from an adult with an advanced solid tumor such as melanoma, head and neck, liver or kidney cancer. CDR3s include the opening cysteine and the closing phenylalanine or tryptophan. The D gene is left open where the match is weak. Rows give clone size only sometimes, using once, few, many, or a class for an expanded clone.

CASRGIHIHHNSPLHF,TGTGCCAGCAGAGGTATACACATACATCATAATTCACCCCTCCACTTT,TRBV21-1,TRBJ1-6,-,-
CASSSDGLEALNNEQFF,TGTGCCAGCAGCTCTGATGGACTAGAGGCACTTAACAATGAGCAGTTCTTC,TRBV4-2,TRBJ2-1,TRBD2,-
CASSRTGPSYEQYF,TGTGCCAGCAGCCGGACAGGGCCCTCCTACGAGCAGTACTTC,TRBV25-1,TRBJ2-7,TRBD1,-
CASSLIVGGSVYEQYF,TGTGCCAGCAGTTTGATCGTCGGGGGAAGTGTTTACGAGCAGTACTTC,TRBV27,TRBJ2-7,-,-
CASRWTGGAGEAFF,TGTGCCAGCAGGTGGACAGGGGGCGCGGGTGAAGCTTTCTTT,TRBV6-5,TRBJ1-1,TRBD1,-
CASSVASSGLIAQYF,TGTGCCAGCAGCGTAGCTAGTAGCGGGCTCATAGCGCAGTATTTT,TRBV9,TRBJ2-3,TRBD2,-
CASSLGQTYEQYF,TGTGCCAGCAGCTTGGGACAGACCTACGAGCAGTACTTC,TRBV27,TRBJ2-7,TRBD1,-
CASSTGGSSYNEQFF,TGTGCCAGTAGCACAGGGGGGAGCTCCTACAATGAGCAGTTCTTC,TRBV19,TRBJ2-1,TRBD1,once
CASSYWTSGKSDTQYF,TGTGCCAGCAGCTACTGGACTAGCGGGAAATCAGATACGCAGTATTTT,TRBV13,TRBJ2-3,TRBD2,-
CASSLSSYLSYEQYF,TGTGCCAGCAGCTTGAGCAGCTACCTCTCCTACGAGCAGTACTTC,TRBV11-2,TRBJ2-7,-,-
CASSLATGGNTDTQYF,TGTGCCAGCAGCTTAGCGACAGGAGGAAACACAGATACGCAGTATTTT,TRBV7-3,TRBJ2-3,-,-
CASSYPPGQGILSDTQYF,TGTGCCAGCAGCTACCCACCGGGACAGGGAATACTCTCAGATACGCAGTATTTT,TRBV11-2,TRBJ2-3,TRBD1,-
CASSIGFRGANVLTF,TGTGCCAGTAGTATAGGGTTTCGTGGGGCCAACGTCCTGACTTTC,TRBV19,TRBJ2-6,-,-
CASRLAGADTQYF,TGTGCCAGCAGGCTAGCGGGAGCAGATACGCAGTATTTT,TRBV11-3,TRBJ2-3,TRBD2,-
CASSLAGLDEQFF,TGTGCTAGCAGCTTAGCGGGTCTAGATGAGCAGTTCTTC,TRBV7-7,TRBJ2-1,TRBD2,-
CASSWGFDRGETQYF,TGTGCCAGCAGCTGGGGATTTGACAGGGGAGAGACCCAGTACTTC,TRBV7-9,TRBJ2-5,TRBD1,-
CAWSGLLNTEAFF,TGTGCCTGGTCGGGACTTCTGAACACTGAAGCTTTCTTT,TRBV30,TRBJ1-1,-,few
CASSYDGRYGYTF,TGTGCCAGCAGTTACGACGGGCGTTACGGCTACACCTTC,TRBV6-5,TRBJ1-2,-,-
CASRQTSGTTYEQYF,TGTGCCAGCAGGCAGACTAGCGGCACAACCTACGAGCAGTACTTC,TRBV28,TRBJ2-7,TRBD2,once
CASSFGSGYLYEQYF,TGTGCCAGCAGTTTTGGGTCAGGGTATCTGTACGAGCAGTACTTC,TRBV27,TRBJ2-7,-,few
CSVEGTSGSTGELFF,TGCAGCGTTGAAGGAACTAGCGGGAGCACCGGGGAGCTGTTTTTT,TRBV29-1,TRBJ2-2,TRBD2,-
CAWSGGSYGETQYF,TGTGCCTGGAGTGGGGGGTCTTACGGAGAGACCCAGTACTTC,TRBV30,TRBJ2-5,-,-
CASSTGLAGGQYNEQFF,TGTGCCAGTAGTACCGGACTAGCGGGAGGGCAATACAATGAGCAGTTCTTC,TRBV19,TRBJ2-1,TRBD2,-
CASSQAQGKNTEAFF,TGTGCCAGCAGCCAAGCCCAGGGGAAGAACACTGAAGCTTTCTTT,TRBV7-9,TRBJ1-1,-,-
CASYNYQQGALDTQYF,TGTGCCAGCTATAATTACCAACAGGGGGCCTTAGATACGCAGTATTTT,TRBV27,TRBJ2-3,TRBD1,-
CASSFGGALNEQFF,TGTGCCAGCAGCTTCGGGGGGGCGCTGAATGAGCAGTTCTTC,TRBV7-6,TRBJ2-1,TRBD2,-
CASSQAGGGGNSLSYEQYF,TGCGCCAGCAGCCAAGCGGGGGGCGGCGGCAATTCCTTATCCTACGAGCAGTACTTC,TRBV4-1,TRBJ2-7,-,-
CAWSVEGRGPGYTF,TGTGCCTGGAGTGTAGAGGGTCGGGGGCCTGGCTACACCTTC,TRBV30,TRBJ1-2,-,-
CASSEEQGAYGYTF,TGTGCCAGCAGTGAGGAACAGGGGGCCTATGGCTACACCTTC,TRBV2,TRBJ1-2,TRBD1,-
CASTAGPSLYNEQFF,TGTGCCAGTACGGCAGGGCCCTCCCTTTACAATGAGCAGTTCTTC,TRBV19,TRBJ2-1,-,-
CASSTTGYPYEQYF,TGCGCCAGCAGTACGACAGGGTACCCCTACGAGCAGTACTTC,TRBV10-2,TRBJ2-7,TRBD1,-
CASSFRSGELFF,TGCGCCAGCAGCTTTCGAAGCGGGGAGCTGTTTTTT,TRBV5-1,TRBJ2-2,-,-
CASSLIQGLTEAFF,TGTGCCAGCAGCTTAATACAGGGCCTCACTGAAGCTTTCTTT,TRBV7-9,TRBJ1-1,-,-
CASSLTTGISGTQYF,TGTGCTAGCAGCTTGACTACAGGGATCTCGGGGACCCAGTACTTC,TRBV7-7,TRBJ2-5,-,once
CASSQDRFMNAEAFF,TGTGCCAGCAGTCAAGACAGGTTCATGAACGCTGAAGCTTTCTTT,TRBV27,TRBJ1-1,-,-
CASSKGPGGELFF,TGTGCCAGTAGTAAGGGCCCAGGCGGGGAGCTGTTTTTT,TRBV19,TRBJ2-2,-,-
CASSQGAGALTSYEQYF,TGTGCCAGCAGCCAGGGGGCAGGGGCCCTTACCTCCTACGAGCAGTACTTC,TRBV7-9,TRBJ2-7,TRBD1,-
CASMAGGSYEQYF,TGTGCCAGCATGGCAGGGGGCTCCTACGAGCAGTACTTC,TRBV6-6,TRBJ2-7,TRBD1,once
CASSLGKGGGPPPYEQYF,TGTGCCAGCAGCCTAGGAAAGGGCGGGGGGCCGCCACCTTACGAGCAGTACTTC,TRBV7-9,TRBJ2-7,TRBD2,-
CASSLTGGTNEAFF,TGTGCCAGCAGCCTAACAGGGGGGACAAATGAAGCTTTCTTT,TRBV6-6,TRBJ1-1,TRBD1,-
CASSFQGIETQYF,TGTGCCAGCAGCTTTCAGGGAATTGAGACCCAGTACTTC,TRBV13,TRBJ2-5,-,-
CASSSRLQGLNEKLFF,TGTGCCAGCAGCTCCCGATTACAGGGCCTTAATGAAAAACTGTTTTTT,TRBV7-9,TRBJ1-4,-,-
CASSWTGGSLNQPQHF,TGTGCCAGCAGCTGGACAGGGGGATCACTCAATCAGCCCCAGCATTTT,TRBV27,TRBJ1-5,TRBD1,-
CASSPPDRDYGTYEQYF,TGTGCCAGCAGCCCCCCGGACCGGGACTACGGTACCTACGAGCAGTACTTC,TRBV7-8,TRBJ2-7,TRBD2,-
CAISETGGANTEAFF,TGTGCCATCAGTGAAACAGGGGGAGCGAACACTGAAGCTTTCTTT,TRBV10-3,TRBJ1-1,TRBD1,-
CASRLQAGYGYTF,TGTGCCAGCAGGCTACAAGCGGGCTATGGCTACACCTTC,TRBV6-5,TRBJ1-2,-,-
CATSVGETEAFF,TGTGCCACCTCCGTGGGGGAGACTGAAGCTTTCTTT,TRBV15,TRBJ1-1,-,-
CASSIDSDRVYEQYF,TGTGCCAGTAGTATAGATTCGGACAGGGTCTACGAGCAGTACTTC,TRBV19,TRBJ2-7,TRBD1,-
CASTPRLADYNEQFF,TGTGCCAGCACACCAAGACTAGCGGACTACAATGAGCAGTTCTTC,TRBV4-2,TRBJ2-1,TRBD2,-